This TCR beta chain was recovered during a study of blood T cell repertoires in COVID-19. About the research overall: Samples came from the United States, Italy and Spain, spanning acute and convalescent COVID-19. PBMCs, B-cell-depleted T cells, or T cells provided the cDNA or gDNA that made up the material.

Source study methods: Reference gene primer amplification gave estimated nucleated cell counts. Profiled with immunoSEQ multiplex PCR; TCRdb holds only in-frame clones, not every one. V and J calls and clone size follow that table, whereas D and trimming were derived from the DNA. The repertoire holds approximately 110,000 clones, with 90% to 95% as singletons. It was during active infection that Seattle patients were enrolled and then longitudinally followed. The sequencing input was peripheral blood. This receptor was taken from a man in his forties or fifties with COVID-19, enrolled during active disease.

CDR3 coding DNA: TGCGCCAGCAGCCAAGACAGGGGGATCGGGGAGCTGTTTTTT. Residues: CASSQDRGIGELFF. The gene calls are TRBV4-3 and TRBJ2-2; 7 positions match TRBD1. The CDR3 is made up of 14 amino acids. Trimming cost V 0 bases and J 7 bases; bases outside gene matches: 2. CDR1 and CDR2 (germline): LGHNA, YSLEER.